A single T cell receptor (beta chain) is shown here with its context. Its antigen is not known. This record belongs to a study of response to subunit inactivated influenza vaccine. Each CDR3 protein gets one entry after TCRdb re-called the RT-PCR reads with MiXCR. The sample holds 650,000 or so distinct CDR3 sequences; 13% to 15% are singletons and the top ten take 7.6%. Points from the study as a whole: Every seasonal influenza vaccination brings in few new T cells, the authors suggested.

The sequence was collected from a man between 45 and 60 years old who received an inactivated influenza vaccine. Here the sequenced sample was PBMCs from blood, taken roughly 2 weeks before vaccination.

CDR3 in amino acids: CASSYSPTGRESTGELFF. CDR3 DNA: TGTGCCAGCAGTTACTCCCCAACGGGGAGGGAGAGTACCGGGGAGCTGTTTTTT. The chain joins TRBV6-2 or TRBV6-3 to TRBJ2-2; 7 nucleotides agree with TRBD2. J was trimmed by 5 bases and V by 0 bases; bases with no gene match: 12. CDR1 and CDR2 (germline): MNHEY, SVGEGT. The CDR3 has 18 residues.